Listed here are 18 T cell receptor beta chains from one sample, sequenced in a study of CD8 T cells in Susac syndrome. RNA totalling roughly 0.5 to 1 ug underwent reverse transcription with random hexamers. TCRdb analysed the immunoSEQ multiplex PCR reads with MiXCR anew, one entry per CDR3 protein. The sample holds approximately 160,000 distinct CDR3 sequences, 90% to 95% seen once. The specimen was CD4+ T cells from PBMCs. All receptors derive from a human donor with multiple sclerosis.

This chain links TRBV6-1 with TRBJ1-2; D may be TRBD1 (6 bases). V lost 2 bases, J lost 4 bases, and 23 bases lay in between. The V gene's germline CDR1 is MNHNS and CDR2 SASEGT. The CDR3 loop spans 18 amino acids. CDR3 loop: CASSEIRQGPLSLYGYTF. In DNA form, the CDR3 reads TGTGCCAGCAGTGAAATCCGGCAGGGGCCATTGTCCCTCTATGGCTACACCTTC.

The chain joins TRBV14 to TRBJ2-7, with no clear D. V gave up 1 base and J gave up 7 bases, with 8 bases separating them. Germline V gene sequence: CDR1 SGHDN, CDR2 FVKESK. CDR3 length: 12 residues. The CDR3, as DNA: TGTGCCAGCAGCCAAGGGCCAAGGGAGCAGTACTTC. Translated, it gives CASSQGPREQYF.

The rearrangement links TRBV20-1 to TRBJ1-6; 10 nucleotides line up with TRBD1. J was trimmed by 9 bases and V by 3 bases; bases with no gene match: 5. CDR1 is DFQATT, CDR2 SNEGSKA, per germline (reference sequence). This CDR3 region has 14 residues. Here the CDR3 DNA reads TGCAGTGCTAGTCCCGGGACAGGGGTTTCACCCCTCCACTTT. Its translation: CSASPGTGVSPLHF.

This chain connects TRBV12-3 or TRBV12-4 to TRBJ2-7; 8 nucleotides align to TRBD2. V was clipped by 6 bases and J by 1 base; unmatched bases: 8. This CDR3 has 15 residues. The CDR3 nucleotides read TGTGCCAGCAGGACAACTAGCGGCGGTTCCTACGAGCAGTACTTC. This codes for CASRTTSGGSYEQYF.

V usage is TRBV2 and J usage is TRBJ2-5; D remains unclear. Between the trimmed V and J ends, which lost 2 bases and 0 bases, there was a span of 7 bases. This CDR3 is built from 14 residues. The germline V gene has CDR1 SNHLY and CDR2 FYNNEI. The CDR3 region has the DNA TGTGCCAGCAGTGAACGGGCGTACCAAGAGACCCAGTACTTC. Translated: CASSERAYQETQYF.

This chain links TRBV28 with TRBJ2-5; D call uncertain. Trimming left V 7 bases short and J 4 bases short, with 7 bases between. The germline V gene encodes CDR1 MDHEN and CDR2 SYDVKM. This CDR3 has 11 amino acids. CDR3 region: CASNALETQYF. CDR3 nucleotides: TGTGCCAGCAACGCACTAGAGACCCAGTACTTC.

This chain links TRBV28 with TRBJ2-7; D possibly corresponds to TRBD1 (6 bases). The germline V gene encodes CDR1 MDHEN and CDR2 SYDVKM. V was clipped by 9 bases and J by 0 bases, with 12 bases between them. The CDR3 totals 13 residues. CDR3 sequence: CASNRDTSYEQYF. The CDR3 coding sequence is TGTGCCAGTAACCGGGACACCTCCTACGAGCAGTACTTC.

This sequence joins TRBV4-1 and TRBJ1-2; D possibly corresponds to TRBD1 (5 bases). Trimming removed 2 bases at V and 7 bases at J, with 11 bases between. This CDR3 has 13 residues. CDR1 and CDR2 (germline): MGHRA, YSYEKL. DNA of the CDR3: TGCGCCAGCAGCCAACAGGGTAGGGGTGGCTACACCTTC. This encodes CASSQQGRGGYTF.

The CDR3 here is CAISEPGLEGNEQFF. The CDR3 DNA follows: TGTGCCATCAGTGAGCCGGGACTAGAGGGCAATGAGCAGTTCTTC. The V gene is TRBV10-3, the J gene TRBJ2-1, with 8 bases matching TRBD2. The junction had 6 bases not matched to a gene; V was cut back by 2 bases and J by 6 bases. Germline CDR1 and CDR2: ENHRY and SYGVKD. The CDR3 length is 15 residues.

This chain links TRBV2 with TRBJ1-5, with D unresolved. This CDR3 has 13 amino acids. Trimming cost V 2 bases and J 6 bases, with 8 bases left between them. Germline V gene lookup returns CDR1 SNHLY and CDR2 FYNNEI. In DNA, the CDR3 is TGTGCCAGCAGTGAACTATCACGTCAGCCCCAGCATTTT. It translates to CASSELSRQPQHF.

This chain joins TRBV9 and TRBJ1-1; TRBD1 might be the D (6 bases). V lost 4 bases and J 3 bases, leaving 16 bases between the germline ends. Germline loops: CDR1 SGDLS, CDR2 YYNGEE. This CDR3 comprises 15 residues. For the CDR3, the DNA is TGTGCCAGCAGCTCCTCCTCGGGGGCTTACACTGAAGCTTTCTTT. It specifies CASSSSSGAYTEAFF.

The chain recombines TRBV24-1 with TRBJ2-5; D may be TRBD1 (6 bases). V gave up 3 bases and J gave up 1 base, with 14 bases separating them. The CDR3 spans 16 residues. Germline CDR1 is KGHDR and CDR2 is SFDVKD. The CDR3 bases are TGTGCCACCAGTGATCCTGGACAGACTTCCCAAGAGACCCAGTACTTC. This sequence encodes CATSDPGQTSQETQYF.

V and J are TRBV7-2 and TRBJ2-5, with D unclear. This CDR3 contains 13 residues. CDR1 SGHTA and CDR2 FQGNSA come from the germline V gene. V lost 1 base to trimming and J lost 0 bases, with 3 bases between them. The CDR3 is CASSLGYQETQYF. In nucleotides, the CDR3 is TGTGCCAGCAGCTTAGGGTACCAAGAGACCCAGTACTTC.

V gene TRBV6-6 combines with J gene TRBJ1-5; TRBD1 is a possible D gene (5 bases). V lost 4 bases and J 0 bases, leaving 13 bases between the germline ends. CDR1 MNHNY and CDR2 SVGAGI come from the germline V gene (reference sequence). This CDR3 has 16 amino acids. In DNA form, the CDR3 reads TGTGCCAGCAGTTCGCAAATCAGGGTTAGCAATCAGCCCCAGCATTTT. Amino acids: CASSSQIRVSNQPQHF.

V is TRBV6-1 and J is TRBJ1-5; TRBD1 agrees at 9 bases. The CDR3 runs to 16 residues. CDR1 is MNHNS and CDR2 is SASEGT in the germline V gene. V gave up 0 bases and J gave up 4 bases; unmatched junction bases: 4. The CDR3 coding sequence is TGTGCCAGCAGTGAAGCGATACAGGGGGCAAATCAGCCCCAGCATTTT. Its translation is CASSEAIQGANQPQHF.

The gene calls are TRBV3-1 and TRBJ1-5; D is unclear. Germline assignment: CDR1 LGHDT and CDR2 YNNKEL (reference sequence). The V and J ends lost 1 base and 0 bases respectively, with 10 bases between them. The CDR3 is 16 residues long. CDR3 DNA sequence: TGTGCCAGCAGCCAAGTCCCAGGAAGTAGCAATCAGCCCCAGCATTTT. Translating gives CASSQVPGSSNQPQHF.

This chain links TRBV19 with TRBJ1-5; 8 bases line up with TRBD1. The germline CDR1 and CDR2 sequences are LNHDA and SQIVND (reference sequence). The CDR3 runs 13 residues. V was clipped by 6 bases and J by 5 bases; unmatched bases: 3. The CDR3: CASSRQGHQPQHF. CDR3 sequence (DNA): TGTGCCAGTAGCCGACAGGGGCATCAGCCCCAGCATTTT.

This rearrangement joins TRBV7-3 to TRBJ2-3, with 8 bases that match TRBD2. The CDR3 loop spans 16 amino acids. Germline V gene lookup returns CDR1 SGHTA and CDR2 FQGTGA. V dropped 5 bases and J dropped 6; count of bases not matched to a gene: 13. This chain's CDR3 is CASSLRGSGAPDTQYF. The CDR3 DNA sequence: TGTGCCAGCAGCCTAAGGGGTAGCGGGGCCCCCGATACGCAGTATTTT.